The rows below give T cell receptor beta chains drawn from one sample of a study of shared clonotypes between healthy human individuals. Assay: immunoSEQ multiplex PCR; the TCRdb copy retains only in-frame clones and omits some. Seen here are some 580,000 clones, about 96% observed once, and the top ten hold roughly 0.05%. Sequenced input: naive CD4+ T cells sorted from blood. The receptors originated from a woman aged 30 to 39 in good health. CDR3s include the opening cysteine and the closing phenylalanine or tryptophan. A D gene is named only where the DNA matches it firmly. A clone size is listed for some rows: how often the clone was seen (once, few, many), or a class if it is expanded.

DNA: TGCGCCAGCAGCTTGGGACTAGCGGGACTGTACCAAGAGACCCAGTACTTC
CDR3: CASSLGLAGLYQETQYF
J: TRBJ2-5
D: TRBD2
V: TRBV5-1
size: .

DNA: TGTGCCAGCAGTCTTAAGCGGGACTACAATGAGCAGTTCTTC
CDR3: CASSLKRDYNEQFF
J: TRBJ2-1
D: TRBD2
V: TRBV6-5
size: .

DNA: TGTGCCAGCAGCCTAAAACAGGGGTCTAATGAAAAACTGTTTTTT
CDR3: CASSLKQGSNEKLFF
J: TRBJ1-4
D: TRBD1
V: TRBV5-4
size: .

DNA: TGTGCCAGTAGTTGGCCTAGCGGGAAGAACACCGGGGAGCTGTTTTTT
CDR3: CASSWPSGKNTGELFF
J: TRBJ2-2
D: TRBD2
V: TRBV19
size: .

DNA: TGTGCCAGCAGGCGACTAGATGTCGCATACAATGAGCAGTTCTTC
CDR3: CASRRLDVAYNEQFF
J: TRBJ2-1
D: .
V: TRBV28
size: .

DNA: TGTGCCAGCAGCTTAGAGGTGGGAGCTACCACAGATACGCAGTATTTT
CDR3: CASSLEVGATTDTQYF
J: TRBJ2-3
D: .
V: TRBV7-2
size: .

DNA: TGTGCCAGCAGCTTAGCCCCCTCAGGTTTCACTGAAGCTTTCTTT
CDR3: CASSLAPSGFTEAFF
J: TRBJ1-1
D: .
V: TRBV7-9
size: .

DNA: TGTGCCAGCAGCTTAGTCGTACAAGGAAACACCATATATTTT
CDR3: CASSLVVQGNTIYF
J: TRBJ1-3
D: .
V: TRBV7-2
size: .

DNA: TGTGCCTGGAGTTCACAGGGGACTGAAGCTTTCTTT
CDR3: CAWSSQGTEAFF
J: TRBJ1-1
D: TRBD1
V: TRBV30
size: once

DNA: TGCAGTGCTAGAGAGGACAATGAGCAGTTCTTC
CDR3: CSAREDNEQFF
J: TRBJ2-1
D: .
V: TRBV20-1
size: .

DNA: TGTGCCAGCTCACCACCGCTCAGTTTAGGGGACATTCAGTACTTC
CDR3: CASSPPLSLGDIQYF
J: TRBJ2-4
D: .
V: TRBV18
size: .

DNA: TGTGCCAGCAGTTCCTTGGCGGGGGGCAATCAGCCCCAGCATTTT
CDR3: CASSSLAGGNQPQHF
J: TRBJ1-5
D: .
V: TRBV27
size: once

DNA: TGTGCCAGCAGGAGGACTATACCAACCGGGGAGCTGTTTTTT
CDR3: CASRRTIPTGELFF
J: TRBJ2-2
D: .
V: TRBV6-1
size: once

DNA: TGTGCCATCAGTGGACAGGGGGCAGACGGCTACACCTTC
CDR3: CAISGQGADGYTF
J: TRBJ1-2
D: TRBD1
V: TRBV10-3
size: .

DNA: TGTGCCAGCAGTTTGGAAGGGTTAGTAGACTCTGGGGCCAACGTCCTGACTTTC
CDR3: CASSLEGLVDSGANVLTF
J: TRBJ2-6
D: .
V: TRBV28
size: .

DNA: TGCGCCAGCAGCTTGGAAGGGACAGGGGTCGGCTACGAGCAGTACTTC
CDR3: CASSLEGTGVGYEQYF
J: TRBJ2-7
D: TRBD1
V: TRBV5-1
size: .

DNA: TGTGCCAGTAGAACAGGGGGAGCGAACACTGAAGCTTTCTTT
CDR3: CASRTGGANTEAFF
J: TRBJ1-1
D: TRBD1
V: TRBV19
size: .

DNA: TGTGCCAGCAGCCAAGTCCAGGGGAGGAATTCACCCCTCCACTTT
CDR3: CASSQVQGRNSPLHF
J: TRBJ1-6
D: .
V: TRBV14
size: once

DNA: TGTGCCAGCAGCCAAGACAGCTTGAACTATGGCTACACCTTC
CDR3: CASSQDSLNYGYTF
J: TRBJ1-2
D: .
V: TRBV16
size: .

DNA: TGTGCCAGCAGAGCAGGGGGCACAGATACGCAGTATTTT
CDR3: CASRAGGTDTQYF
J: TRBJ2-3
D: .
V: TRBV28
size: .

DNA: TGTGCCAGCAGCCCCTCGGTAGAGCAGTTCTTC
CDR3: CASSPSVEQFF
J: TRBJ2-1
D: .
V: TRBV11-3
size: .

DNA: TGCGCCAGCAGCCAAGTCCCGAACACCGGGGAGCTGTTTTTT
CDR3: CASSQVPNTGELFF
J: TRBJ2-2
D: .
V: TRBV4-1
size: .

DNA: TGCGCCAGCAGCCAAGATCCGGGACAGGGGTATCAGCCCCAGCATTTT
CDR3: CASSQDPGQGYQPQHF
J: TRBJ1-5
D: TRBD1
V: TRBV4-1
size: .

DNA: TGTGCCAGCAGCCCGTGGAGCGGCTACGAGCAGTACTTC
CDR3: CASSPWSGYEQYF
J: TRBJ2-7
D: .
V: TRBV6-6
size: .

DNA: TGTGCCAGCAGCCCGCTGATGGGGGTCGGTGAAAAACTGTTTTTT
CDR3: CASSPLMGVGEKLFF
J: TRBJ1-4
D: .
V: TRBV14
size: .

DNA: TGTGCCAGCAGTACCAGGACAGGCGGAAATCAGCCCCAGCATTTT
CDR3: CASSTRTGGNQPQHF
J: TRBJ1-5
D: TRBD1
V: TRBV6-1
size: .

DNA: TGTGCCAGCAGCTGGACTAGCGGTCGATCGCGGACGCAGTATTTT
CDR3: CASSWTSGRSRTQYF
J: TRBJ2-3
D: TRBD2
V: TRBV6-5
size: .

DNA: TGTGCCAGTAGTATAAAGAGGGCGGGAGGTGGCACAGATACGCAGTATTTT
CDR3: CASSIKRAGGGTDTQYF
J: TRBJ2-3
D: TRBD2
V: TRBV19
size: .

DNA: TGTGCCATCAGTGACCCGTCTGGCTACACCTTC
CDR3: CAISDPSGYTF
J: TRBJ1-2
D: .
V: TRBV10-3
size: .

DNA: TGTGCCAGCAGTACTATAGGGGAGCTGTTTTTT
CDR3: CASSTIGELFF
J: TRBJ2-2
D: .
V: TRBV28
size: .

DNA: TGTGCCAGCAGACCCCCGGGACAGGGTTTCACCGGGGAGCTGTTTTTT
CDR3: CASRPPGQGFTGELFF
J: TRBJ2-2
D: TRBD1
V: TRBV7-2
size: .